The entry below gives a single TCR beta chain sequence along with its context. The data derive from a study of blood T cell repertoires in COVID-19. This CDR3 is 15 amino acids long. In germline, CDR1 is MNHEY, CDR2 SVGEGT. With V trimmed by 4 bases and J by 3 bases, 9 bases remained unmatched. Assay: immunoSEQ multiplex PCR; the TCRdb copy retains only in-frame clones and omits some. The data show about 62,000 clones, around nine tenths seen once. The receptor was isolated from a human donor in a cohort sampled during active COVID-19. Sequenced: peripheral blood. The V gene is TRBV6-2 or TRBV6-3, the J gene TRBJ2-7; TRBD1 matches 7 bases. The CDR3 loop is CASSFQSQGDYEQYF. CDR3 bases: TGTGCCAGCAGTTTCCAGAGCCAGGGGGACTACGAGCAGTACTTC.